This TCR beta chain was retrieved from a study of CD8 T cells in Susac syndrome. This CDR3 is 19 amino acids long. V lost 0 bases and J lost 4; bases outside the gene matches: 14. In germline, CDR1 is SEHNR, CDR2 FQNEAQ (reference sequence). Random hexamers were used to reverse transcribe the RNA input (roughly 0.5 to 1 ug). The CDR3 of TCR beta was amplified by immunoSEQ multiplex PCR across 54 Vbeta and 13 Jbeta. A single record per CDR3 protein comes from TCRdb applying MiXCR to the immunoSEQ multiplex PCR reads. The sample has approximately 53,000 distinct CDR3 sequences; approximately 93% are singletons.

Sequenced material: CD8+ T cells from PBMCs. This rearrangement joins TRBV7-9 to TRBJ2-3; 9 bases map to TRBD2. The sequence derives from a human donor with multiple sclerosis. The CDR3 nucleotides read TGTGCCAGCAGCTTAGCCCGTAGCGGGGGAGCCCATGGCGCAGATACGCAGTATTTT. This codes for CASSLARSGGAHGADTQYF.